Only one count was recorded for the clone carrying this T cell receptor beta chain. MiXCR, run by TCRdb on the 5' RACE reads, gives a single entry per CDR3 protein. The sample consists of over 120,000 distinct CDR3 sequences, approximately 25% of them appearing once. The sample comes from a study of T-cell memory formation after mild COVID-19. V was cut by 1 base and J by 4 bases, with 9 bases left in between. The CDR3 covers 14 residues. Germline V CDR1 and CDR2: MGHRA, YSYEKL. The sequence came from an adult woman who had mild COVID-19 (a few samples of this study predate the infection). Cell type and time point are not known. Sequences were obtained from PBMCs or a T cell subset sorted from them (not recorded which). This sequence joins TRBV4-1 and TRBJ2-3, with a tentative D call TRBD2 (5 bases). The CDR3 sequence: CASSQAGSADTQYF. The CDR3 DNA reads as TGCGCCAGCAGCCAAGCTGGGAGCGCAGATACGCAGTATTTT.